This T cell receptor beta chain was sequenced during a study of beta chain features in type 1 diabetes. Study information: Sorted cells numbering approximately 110,000,000 were examined across all samples.

Study-wide findings and caveats: Among type 1 diabetes patients, VDJ junctions had fewer insertions and more deletions.

Sequenced material consisted of expressed TCRB transcripts (all of the isolated RNA was reverse transcribed). Method: immunoSEQ multiplex PCR; TCRdb's copy keeps in-frame clones and lacks some. The sample holds around 430,000 clones, around 30% seen once. This clone was seen only a few times. The target antigen is unknown. V lost 1 base and J lost 5, with 11 bases in between. Germline CDR1 and CDR2: GTSNPN and SVGIG (reference sequence). The CDR3 is 14 residues long. The sequence was obtained from a man younger than 35 in good health. The specimen was naive CD4+ T cells from blood. The V and J genes are TRBV30 and TRBJ2-2; D is undetermined. The CDR3 region has the DNA TGTGCCTGGAGTGGTACGGGTTTTACCGGGGAGCTGTTTTTT. Translating gives CAWSGTGFTGELFF.